The source of this T cell receptor (beta chain) is a study of T cell responses to AZD1222 COVID-19 vaccine (dated by TCRdb to about 2021). As for the study more broadly: Because spike-specific TCR depth and breadth did not differ between the two schedules, AZD1222 recipients who got a second dose at roughly 4 weeks were pooled with those who got a second dose at roughly 12 weeks. A total of 230 to 250 trial participants underwent TCR sequencing, of whom 207 received two doses of AZD1222 and around 25 received two doses of the MenACWY control vaccine. Trial participants were enrolled into age subgroups of 18-55, 56-69 and 70-plus years, which contained around 150, 29 and 61 TCR-sequenced participants, respectively.

The CDR3 regions of human TCRbeta chains were analyzed by immunosequencing. The published analysis was carried out like this. TCRs in the repertoires were compared against a reference library of SARS-CoV-2-specific TCRs that had been generated with the MIRA antigen-specificity platform. Breadth was defined as the fraction of unique TCRs that were SARS-CoV-2-associated, and depth was defined as the fraction of total T cells that were SARS-CoV-2-associated. Using the MIRA data, each spike-specific TCR was mapped to the spike region that the TCR reacts to and placed in a CD4 or CD8 class. Log10-transformed breadth and depth values were compared by one-way ANOVA with Sidak's multiple comparisons tests. TCRdb provides this immuneACCESS table in a form limited to in-frame rearrangements. Some clones are lacking; in checked studies, under half of them reflect an unresolved V gene, and why the rest are absent is not known. V and J calls and clone size come straight from that table; D and trimming were deduced from the DNA. Here the sample has roughly 130,000 clones; around 94% occur a single time. The top ten constitute around 7% of the sample.

The cysteine opens and the phenylalanine closes a CDR3 of 17 amino acids. Of the read, only the CDR3 DNA is kept; its 51 bases are in frame from base 1. What the research found in general, with its limitations: After two AZD1222 doses, spike-specific TCR breadth and depth were significantly higher than at day 0 and than in MenACWY recipients. CD4 TCRs associated with the vaccine covered the entire spike protein, and the dominant responses were in regions 160-218 and 743-854. Because no samples from the day 14 peak response were available, repertoires could be characterized only after the peak T cell response. Conclusions about previously exposed vaccinees were limited because only a handful of AZD1222 recipients were SARS-CoV-2 seropositive at baseline. Nearly half of unique spike-specific TCRs reportedly recognized epitopes outside regions mutated in the B.1.351 and B.1.1.7 variants. Participants were mostly white British and included more females than males, and it was suggested by the authors that clonal diversity may have been underestimated. In the small 56-69-year group, the increase in depth fell short of significance, most likely because of low power.

Remarks on this clone: Its antigen is currently not known. No qualities accompany the bases; no much larger clone lies one base away.

Explained via the paper, the time point label denotes: baseline before first vaccination. Vaccinee samples were obtained from the UK trials COV001 and COV002, which included a single-blind randomized controlled phase 2/3 trial of AZD1222 (ChAdOx1 nCoV-19) in healthy adults. For TCRbeta chain sequencing, PBMC samples from trial participants were taken at day 0 and at day 28 after the second dose. This chain is built from TRBV12-2 and TRBJ2-7; the table's D call TRBD2 went unverified against the DNA. TRBV12-2 represents a pseudogene. Sequencing used peripheral blood, obtained on day 0 of AZD1222 vaccination. This clonotype was sampled from an adult in good health. The CDR3 is CASRLPGLAGGNYEQYF. In nucleotides, the sequence is TGTGCAAGTCGCTTACCGGGACTAGCGGGAGGTAACTACGAGCAGTACTTC.